A selection of T cell receptor beta chains follows, all from one sample in a study of CD8 T cells in ankylosing spondylitis. MiXCR was run by TCRdb on the 5' RACE reads, yielding one entry per CDR3 protein. The table has a few hundred thousand distinct CDR3 sequences, 15% to 20% seen once. The specimen was blood, either unsorted or a sorted T cell fraction (not recorded which). The receptors derive from a male donor with ankylosing spondylitis. CDR3s include the opening cysteine and the closing phenylalanine or tryptophan. Each record gives: D gene, J gene, clone size, V gene, CDR3 DNA, CDR3 protein. D genes are given only for firm matches. Where a row states a size, it is once, few, many or the class of an expanded clone; other rows omit it.

d_gene: NA; j_gene: TRBJ2-5; abundance: NA; v_gene: TRBV4-1; CDR3nt: TGCGCCAGCAGCCAAGGTCCAGGGGCAGAGACCCAGTACTTC; CDR3aa: CASSQGPGAETQYF
d_gene: NA; j_gene: TRBJ2-5; abundance: NA; v_gene: TRBV2; CDR3nt: TGTGCCAGCAGTGATACCGCAGGGCCGGGGCAAGAGACCCAGTACTTC; CDR3aa: CASSDTAGPGQETQYF
d_gene: TRBD1; j_gene: TRBJ1-1; abundance: few; v_gene: TRBV7-9; CDR3nt: TGTGCCAGCAGCTTAGGACAGGGGCAAGACACTGAAGCTTTCTTT; CDR3aa: CASSLGQGQDTEAFF
d_gene: NA; j_gene: TRBJ2-6; abundance: NA; v_gene: TRBV19; CDR3nt: TGTGCCAGCAGTAAATCTGGGGCCAACGTCCTGACTTTC; CDR3aa: CASSKSGANVLTF
d_gene: NA; j_gene: TRBJ2-2; abundance: few; v_gene: TRBV12-3/TRBV12-4; CDR3nt: TGTGCCAGCACCGGGGACCAGAACACCGGGGAGCTGTTTTTT; CDR3aa: CASTGDQNTGELFF
d_gene: TRBD2; j_gene: TRBJ2-1; abundance: once; v_gene: TRBV27; CDR3nt: TGTGCCAGCATGAGTGGACTAGCGGACAATGAGCAGTTCTTC; CDR3aa: CASMSGLADNEQFF
d_gene: TRBD2; j_gene: TRBJ2-2; abundance: few; v_gene: TRBV3-1; CDR3nt: TGTGCCAGCAGCCACGGCGGGAGAGACACCGGGGAGCTGTTTTTT; CDR3aa: CASSHGGRDTGELFF
d_gene: TRBD1; j_gene: TRBJ2-7; abundance: few; v_gene: TRBV2; CDR3nt: TGTGCCAGCAGTGGGGCGAGGACAGGGGACTCCTACGAGCAGTACTTC; CDR3aa: CASSGARTGDSYEQYF
d_gene: TRBD1; j_gene: TRBJ1-2; abundance: NA; v_gene: TRBV20-1; CDR3nt: TGCAGTGCTAGAGACCCGGGACAGGGGGCGGAAGGCTACACCTTC; CDR3aa: CSARDPGQGAEGYTF
d_gene: TRBD2; j_gene: TRBJ2-3; abundance: few; v_gene: TRBV7-8; CDR3nt: TGTGCCAGCAGCTTTCAACCAACGGGGGGGGACACAGATACGCAGTATTTT; CDR3aa: CASSFQPTGGDTDTQYF
d_gene: NA; j_gene: TRBJ1-1; abundance: NA; v_gene: TRBV5-1; CDR3nt: TGCACCAGCAGCTTCGAATTGGGCACTGAAGCTTTCTTT; CDR3aa: CTSSFELGTEAFF
d_gene: TRBD1; j_gene: TRBJ2-1; abundance: NA; v_gene: TRBV13; CDR3nt: TGTGCCAGCAGCTTCCGGGACAGGGGATACAATGAGCAGTTCTTC; CDR3aa: CASSFRDRGYNEQFF
d_gene: NA; j_gene: TRBJ2-3; abundance: NA; v_gene: TRBV12-3/TRBV12-4; CDR3nt: TGTGCCAGCAGTTTCTTGGTCACAGATACGCAGTATTTT; CDR3aa: CASSFLVTDTQYF
d_gene: TRBD1; j_gene: TRBJ2-7; abundance: few; v_gene: TRBV20-1; CDR3nt: TGCAGTGCCAGCGACAGGGGTGCAATTTACGAGCAGTACTTC; CDR3aa: CSASDRGAIYEQYF
d_gene: TRBD1; j_gene: TRBJ1-2; abundance: few; v_gene: TRBV13; CDR3nt: TGTGCCAGCAGCTCCCGGCAGGGGGCCCCTGTAGCTAACTATGGCTACACCTTC; CDR3aa: CASSSRQGAPVANYGYTF
d_gene: NA; j_gene: TRBJ2-3; abundance: NA; v_gene: TRBV7-3; CDR3nt: TGTGCCAGCAGCTCTAGAGGCGGGAGCACAGATACGCAGTATTTT; CDR3aa: CASSSRGGSTDTQYF
d_gene: NA; j_gene: TRBJ2-1; abundance: NA; v_gene: TRBV30; CDR3nt: TGTGCCTGGGTCCGGTGGAATGAGCAGTTCTTC; CDR3aa: CAWVRWNEQFF
d_gene: NA; j_gene: TRBJ1-4; abundance: few; v_gene: TRBV11-2; CDR3nt: TGTGCCAGCAGCTCCACCGGGCCGAATAATGAAAAACTGTTTTTT; CDR3aa: CASSSTGPNNEKLFF
d_gene: TRBD1; j_gene: TRBJ2-1; abundance: many; v_gene: TRBV7-8; CDR3nt: TGTGCCACGACAGGGGCGTACAATGAGCAGTTCTTC; CDR3aa: CATTGAYNEQFF
d_gene: NA; j_gene: TRBJ1-2; abundance: NA; v_gene: TRBV12-3/TRBV12-4; CDR3nt: TGTGCCAGCAGTTTTGTTGAGGTAGAGGGCTACACCTTC; CDR3aa: CASSFVEVEGYTF
d_gene: TRBD1; j_gene: TRBJ2-7; abundance: few; v_gene: TRBV28; CDR3nt: TGTGCCAGCACCGCGGACAGGGTGGCCTACGAGCAGTACTTC; CDR3aa: CASTADRVAYEQYF
d_gene: NA; j_gene: TRBJ2-5; abundance: many; v_gene: TRBV7-9; CDR3nt: TGTGCCAGCAGCTTAGGTCTAGAAGAGACCCAGTACTTC; CDR3aa: CASSLGLEETQYF
d_gene: NA; j_gene: TRBJ2-7; abundance: many; v_gene: TRBV29-1; CDR3nt: TGCAGCGTTGAAGGGCTCTCTAGAGGATCCAACTCCTACGAGCAGTACTTC; CDR3aa: CSVEGLSRGSNSYEQYF
d_gene: TRBD1; j_gene: TRBJ2-7; abundance: NA; v_gene: TRBV5-1; CDR3nt: TGCGCCAGCAGCGGGGACAGGGTCGACGAGCAGTACTTC; CDR3aa: CASSGDRVDEQYF
d_gene: NA; j_gene: TRBJ2-1; abundance: NA; v_gene: TRBV14; CDR3nt: TGTGCCAGCAGCCGCCGGACAGTCTCCTACAATGAGCAGTTCTTC; CDR3aa: CASSRRTVSYNEQFF
d_gene: TRBD1; j_gene: TRBJ2-2; abundance: NA; v_gene: TRBV4-3; CDR3nt: TGCGCCAGCAGCCAAGATCCGGGACAGGGGTTTTCCGGGGAGCTGTTTTTT; CDR3aa: CASSQDPGQGFSGELFF
d_gene: NA; j_gene: TRBJ2-7; abundance: many; v_gene: TRBV11-2; CDR3nt: TGTGCCAGCAGCCCACCGAGCTCCTACGAGCAGTACTTC; CDR3aa: CASSPPSSYEQYF
d_gene: NA; j_gene: TRBJ2-1; abundance: NA; v_gene: TRBV9; CDR3nt: TGTGCCAGCAGCGCCAGCTGGGTAGGGGGGGGCAATGAGCAGTTCTTC; CDR3aa: CASSASWVGGGNEQFF
d_gene: NA; j_gene: TRBJ2-5; abundance: NA; v_gene: TRBV12-3/TRBV12-4; CDR3nt: TGTGCCAGCAGCCCCTGGGACCGTCGAGAGACCCAGTACTTC; CDR3aa: CASSPWDRRETQYF